The 23 T cell receptor beta chains below all came from one sample that was sequenced in a study of blood T cell repertoires in COVID-19. Profiling relied on immunoSEQ multiplex PCR, and the TCRdb table lists in-frame clones only, not all of them. Of about 74,000 clones in the sample, more than 75% are singletons; the top ten hold around 16%. The sequenced sample consisted of peripheral blood. These receptors came from a human donor in a cohort sampled during active COVID-19.

In DNA, the CDR3 is TGTGCCAGCAGCCATGACTTAAGCACAGATACGCAGTATTTT. It specifies CASSHDLSTDTQYF. V gene TRBV3-1 (or the pseudogene TRBV3-2) combines with J gene TRBJ2-3, with D unclear. Trimming took off 3 bases at V and 0 bases at J, with 7 bases between the two ends. The CDR3 contains 14 residues. Germline loops: CDR1 LGHDT, CDR2 YNNKEL (reference sequence).

Only a few counts were recorded for this clone. The rearrangement joins TRBV6-2 or TRBV6-3 to TRBJ2-5, with D unresolved. Germline V gene sequence: CDR1 MNHEY, CDR2 SVGEGT. This CDR3 has 14 residues. With 2 bases removed from V and 5 bases from J, the gap between germline ends came to 12 bases. The CDR3 spells CASSYTALWETQYF. The CDR3 DNA follows: TGTGCCAGCAGTTACACAGCCCTGTGGGAGACCCAGTACTTC.

This clone was counted once. V gene TRBV9 combines with J gene TRBJ1-1, with D possibly being TRBD1 (5 bases). The CDR3 sequence is 18 residues long. Germline V gives CDR1 SGDLS, CDR2 YYNGEE. Trimming took 2 bases from V and 5 from J, leaving 25 bases between them. CDR3 amino acids: CASSVSGLGGAIGTEAFF. Written as DNA, the CDR3 is TGTGCCAGCAGCGTGTCAGGTCTTGGCGGGGCAATAGGTACTGAAGCTTTCTTT.

This chain uses TRBV18 with TRBJ1-2; 7 bases are a match to TRBD1. Losses at the gene ends were 6 bases for V and 2 bases for J; bases not matched to a gene: 6. CDR1 is KGHSH and CDR2 is LQKENI in the germline V gene. CDR3 length: 14 residues. CDR3 nucleotides: TGTGCCAGCTCCAGGGACAGCGCCAACTATGGCTACACCTTC. This translates into CASSRDSANYGYTF.

This clone was found once. The V call is TRBV6-5, the J call TRBJ2-7; D is unresolved. The V and J ends lost 0 bases and 3 bases respectively, with 9 bases between them. The CDR3 length is 14 residues. Germline V gives CDR1 MNHEY, CDR2 SVGAGI. CDR3 sequence (DNA): TGTGCCAGCAGTTACTCGAACCAGGTCTACGAGCAGTACTTC. It specifies CASSYSNQVYEQYF.

The chain carries TRBV6-5 and TRBJ1-5; 10 nucleotides match TRBD1. V gave up 6 bases and J gave up 6 bases; unmatched junction bases: 2. The V gene's germline CDR1 is MNHEY and CDR2 SVGAGI. The CDR3 contains 13 residues. The CDR3 sequence: CASRGQGSQPQHF. In DNA form, the CDR3 reads TGTGCCAGCAGGGGACAGGGGAGTCAGCCCCAGCATTTT.

The chain is built from TRBV5-1 and TRBJ1-2, with TRBD1 identical over 9 bases. V was clipped by 0 bases and J by 9 bases; unmatched bases: 6. The CDR3 loop spans 14 amino acids. From germline, CDR1 is SGHRS and CDR2 YFSETQ. The CDR3 sequence: CASSLAGQGSRYTF. In DNA, the CDR3 is TGCGCCAGCAGCTTGGCGGGACAGGGTTCGCGCTACACCTTC.

J is TRBJ1-4 and V is TRBV28, with D tentatively TRBD1 (5 bases). The germline V gene encodes CDR1 MDHEN and CDR2 SYDVKM. V lost 3 bases to trimming and J lost 8 bases, with 16 bases between them. The CDR3 totals 15 residues. CDR3 loop: CASSFEGAGGEKLFF. DNA for the CDR3: TGTGCCAGCAGTTTTGAGGGAGCCGGGGGAGAAAAACTGTTTTTT. Full variable domain (outside the CDR3, taken from reference TRBV28 and TRBJ1-4): DVKVTQSSRYLVKRTGEKVFLECVQDMDHENMFWYRQDPGLGLRLIYFSYDVKMKEKGDIPEGYSVSREKKERFSLILESASTNQTSMYLCASSFEGAGGEKLFFGSGTQLSVL.

This clone was detected a few times. This chain connects TRBV18 to TRBJ2-3; D ambiguous. This CDR3 spans 17 amino acids. The V gene's germline CDR1 is KGHSH and CDR2 LQKENI. V lost 3 bases, J lost 3 bases, and 19 bases lay in between. CDR3 bases: TGTGCCAGCTCACCTATCCAGATTATAGCTAGAACAGATACGCAGTATTTT. Its protein is CASSPIQIIARTDTQYF.

This clone was recorded only once. The chain carries TRBV29-1 and TRBJ1-1; 8 nucleotides line up with TRBD1. This CDR3 contains 13 residues. With V trimmed by 7 bases and J by 1 base, 5 bases remained unmatched. From germline, CDR1 is SQVTM and CDR2 ANQGSEA. The CDR3 here is CSARQGSNTEAFF. CDR3 sequence (DNA): TGCAGCGCTCGACAGGGGTCGAACACTGAAGCTTTCTTT. Supplemented by reference TRBV29-1 and TRBJ1-1, the full variable domain reads SAVISQKPSRDICQRGTSLTIQCQVDSQVTMMFWYRQQPGQSLTLIATANQGSEATYESGFVIDKFPISRPNLTFSTLTVSNMSPEDSSIYLCSARQGSNTEAFFGQGTRLTVV.

The gene calls are TRBV28 and TRBJ1-4, with D possibly being TRBD1 (6 bases). The germline V and J ends were trimmed by 6 bases and 1 base, with 12 bases remaining between them. Germline-derived CDR1 and CDR2 are MDHEN and SYDVKM. This CDR3 spans 15 amino acids. The CDR3 spells CASRDSRGTNEKLFF. In DNA, the CDR3 is TGTGCCAGCAGGGACTCCAGGGGAACTAATGAAAAACTGTTTTTT.

There are a few counts of this clone. This rearrangement joins TRBV5-1 to TRBJ2-7; 10 bases map to TRBD2. The length of the CDR3 is 15 residues. Germline values: CDR1 SGHRS, CDR2 YFSETQ. With V trimmed by 9 bases and J by 4 bases, 13 bases remained unmatched. The CDR3 reads CAILTGTSVSYEQYF. In nucleotides, the CDR3 is TGCGCCATACTCACCGGGACTAGCGTCTCGTACGAGCAGTACTTC. Supplemented by reference TRBV5-1 and TRBJ2-7, the full variable domain reads KAGVTQTPRYLIKTRGQQVTLSCSPISGHRSVSWYQQTPGQGLQFLFEYFSETQRNKGNFPGRFSGRQFSNSRSEMNVSTLELGDSALYLCAILTGTSVSYEQYFGPGTRLTVT.

This clone was detected only a few times. The chain joins TRBV7-8 to TRBJ2-7, with D uncertain. Trimming took 0 bases from V and 2 from J, leaving 5 bases between them. The CDR3 is 13 residues long. CDR1 SGHVS and CDR2 FQNEAQ come from the germline V gene. CDR3 sequence: CASSLAPPYEQYF. CDR3 in DNA: TGTGCCAGCAGCTTAGCTCCTCCCTACGAGCAGTACTTC.

This clone was seen a handful of times. V and J are TRBV27 and TRBJ2-7; D is unclear. Germline V gene sequence: CDR1 MNHEY, CDR2 SMNVEV (reference sequence). V lost 6 bases to trimming and J lost 2 bases, with 11 bases between them. The CDR3 has 13 amino acids. The CDR3 loop is CASSPLEAYEQYF. The CDR3 nucleotides read TGTGCCAGCAGCCCCTTAGAGGCCTACGAGCAGTACTTC.

V usage is TRBV28 and J usage is TRBJ2-7; 7 bases align to TRBD2. The CDR3 extends over 15 amino acids. V was clipped by 3 bases and J by 3 bases; unmatched bases: 8. CDR1 is MDHEN and CDR2 is SYDVKM in the germline V gene. In DNA, the CDR3 is TGTGCCAGCAGTTTTTTGGGCGGGAGTGTCTACGAGCAGTACTTC. The encoded protein is CASSFLGGSVYEQYF. Complete variable domain (other parts from reference TRBV28 and TRBJ2-7): DVKVTQSSRYLVKRTGEKVFLECVQDMDHENMFWYRQDPGLGLRLIYFSYDVKMKEKGDIPEGYSVSREKKERFSLILESASTNQTSMYLCASSFLGGSVYEQYFGPGTRLTVT.

This sequence joins TRBV5-4 and TRBJ2-7; 8 bases fit TRBD2. CDR1 SGHNT and CDR2 YYREEE come from the germline V gene (reference sequence). The CDR3 length is 15 residues. With V trimmed by 4 bases and J by 4 bases, 10 bases remained unmatched. The CDR3 DNA follows: TGTGCCAGCAGCGCCAAACGGGAGGGGGGTTACGAGCAGTACTTC. Its protein product is CASSAKREGGYEQYF.

In this sample, this clone turned up a few times. The chain joins TRBV5-1 to TRBJ1-4; tentatively, D is TRBD1 (6 bases). CDR3 length: 15 amino acids. Per the germline V gene, CDR1 is SGHRS and CDR2 is YFSETQ. The V and J ends lost 4 bases and 8 bases respectively, with 18 bases between them. CDR3 protein: CASSREGGVGEKLFF. In DNA, the CDR3 is TGCGCCAGCAGCCGGGAGGGGGGAGTAGGAGAAAAACTGTTTTTT.

The J gene is TRBJ2-7, the V gene TRBV24-1, with 7 bases lining up with TRBD2. The CDR3 runs to 15 residues. V gave up 3 bases and J gave up 5 bases; unmatched junction bases: 9. Germline lookup yields CDR1 KGHDR and CDR2 SFDVKD. CDR3 DNA: TGTGCCACCAGTGATAAAGCGGGATCAGTTAACGAGCAGTACTTC. Amino acid sequence: CATSDKAGSVNEQYF.

This clone was observed a few times. The V and J genes are TRBV3-1 (or the pseudogene TRBV3-2) and TRBJ1-1; perhaps TRBD1 as D (6 bases). Germline loops: CDR1 LGHDT, CDR2 YNNKEL (reference sequence). V was pared by 1 base and J by 3 bases, with 18 bases between. This CDR3 contains 17 residues. Written as DNA, the CDR3 is TGTGCCAGCAGCCAAGGGGTGTCTGGCAGGGGCTACACTGAAGCTTTCTTT. Its translation: CASSQGVSGRGYTEAFF.

The rearrangement links TRBV18 to TRBJ2-7; TRBD2 matches 11 bases. The germline V gene encodes CDR1 KGHSH and CDR2 LQKENI. The CDR3 runs 15 residues. Unmatched junction bases numbered 8, after V lost 0 bases and J lost 10 bases. For the CDR3, the DNA is TGTGCCAGCTCACCACCCCTGACTAGCGGGAACCCCCAGTACTTC. It translates to CASSPPLTSGNPQYF.

The chain combines TRBV13 with TRBJ1-2; 10 nucleotides line up with TRBD1. The V and J ends lost 5 bases and 6 bases, in that order; junction bases with no gene match: 9. The CDR3 is 15 amino acids. Germline V gene data show CDR1 as PRHDT and CDR2 as FYEKMQ (reference sequence). The CDR3 DNA reads as TGTGCCAGCAGCCGAGGACAGGGGGAGTTGGATGGCTACACCTTC. Translating gives CASSRGQGELDGYTF.

The rearrangement joins TRBV27 to TRBJ2-1; 11 bases line up with TRBD2. V lost 6 bases and J lost 10; bases outside the gene matches: 8. Germline values: CDR1 MNHEY, CDR2 SMNVEV (reference sequence). The CDR3 has 14 amino acids. The CDR3 here is CASRKPGTSGEQFF. For the CDR3, the DNA is TGTGCCAGCAGAAAACCCGGGACTAGCGGCGAGCAGTTCTTC.

CDR3 DNA sequence: TGTGCCAGCAGTTTATCTGGGGGCGGAAACACCATATATTTT. Residues: CASSLSGGGNTIYF. The V and J genes are TRBV28 and TRBJ1-3; the D gene is possibly TRBD1 (6 bases). Trimming left V 1 base short and J 4 bases short, with 8 bases between. The CDR3 contains 14 residues. CDR1 and CDR2 from the germline V gene are MDHEN and SYDVKM.